This TCR beta chain appears in the sequencing data of a study of identical twins. Through template switching, a universal primer site was introduced, and the cDNA contained unique molecular identifiers. From the 5' RACE reads, TCRdb called clonotypes with MiXCR, one entry per CDR3 protein. The sample includes 260,000 or so distinct CDR3 sequences, approximately 8% seen only once; the top ten take around 5%. V dropped 5 bases and J dropped 8; count of bases not matched to a gene: 3. There are 12 residues in the CDR3. There are many counts of this clonotype. These data were likewise used in another study, on yellow fever vaccine responses in identical twins.

The sequenced sample consisted of CD8+ T cells sorted from blood. This sequence originates from a woman aged 18 to 35 in good health. V usage is TRBV12-3 or TRBV12-4 and J usage is TRBJ2-1; 7 positions match TRBD1. CDR3 loop: CASSETGYEQFF. CDR3 coding DNA: TGTGCCAGCAGTGAGACAGGGTATGAGCAGTTCTTC.